This T cell receptor beta chain was sequenced in a study of cytomegalovirus exposure and HLA in healthy donors. Findings and limits, study-wide: Cytomegalovirus-associated status was assigned to 150 to 200 TCR beta chains. As confirmed in vitro, a few CMV-associated chains were specific for CMV antigens.

Use of 60 Vbeta and 13 Jbeta primers characterized the PCR. The method was immunoSEQ multiplex PCR; TCRdb's version includes in-frame clones alone and lacks a portion of them. The table has roughly 51,000 clones, around 81% seen once. Worth noting for this clone: Its specificity is unknown.

Germline V CDR1 and CDR2: SNHLY, FYNNEI. This CDR3 contains 15 residues. Trimming took off 2 bases at V and 3 bases at J, with 14 bases between the two ends. The TCR comes from a boy between 10 and 17 years old in good health and CMV-seropositive. The rearrangement links TRBV2 to TRBJ2-7, with a tentative D call TRBD1 (5 bases). Sequences were obtained from PBMCs. CDR3: CASSERGSDYYEQYF. CDR3 nucleotide sequence: TGTGCCAGCAGTGAAAGGGGATCGGATTACTACGAGCAGTACTTC.